Listed below are T cell receptor beta chains from one sample, sequenced in a study of T cells after yellow fever vaccination. TCRdb passed the 5' RACE reads through MiXCR, listing each CDR3 protein once. The repertoire holds 320,000 or so distinct CDR3 sequences, with approximately 8% as singletons. The sequenced sample was PBMCs, obtained about 49 days after the first yellow fever vaccination. These receptor sequences come from a man younger than 35 who received the YFV17D yellow fever vaccine. CDR3s include the opening cysteine and the closing phenylalanine or tryptophan. A D gene is named only where the DNA matches it firmly. Clone size appears in some rows only: once, few, many, or a class for an expanded clone.

cdr3_aa cdr3_nt j_call d_call v_call clone_size
CSARQGSYEQYF TGCAGCGCCAGACAGGGCTCCTACGAGCAGTACTTC TRBJ2-7 TRBD1 TRBV29-1 few
CASSLSSGGSYNEQFF TGTGCCAGCAGCTTGTCTAGCGGGGGGTCCTACAATGAGCAGTTCTTC TRBJ2-1 TRBD2 TRBV5-1 many
CASTPLGARDIQYF TGTGCCAGCACCCCACTGGGGGCGCGCGACATTCAGTACTTC TRBJ2-4 . TRBV7-9 few
CATSDSRERGDTQYF TGTGCCACCAGTGATTCCCGGGAGCGGGGAGATACGCAGTATTTT TRBJ2-3 TRBD2 TRBV24-1 few
CASSLLTAPSTDTQYF TGTGCCAGCAGCCTACTGACAGCCCCTAGCACAGATACGCAGTATTTT TRBJ2-3 . TRBV12-3/TRBV12-4 .
CASSPTNGQGSDTQYF TGTGCCAGCAGCCCCACAAACGGACAGGGGTCAGATACGCAGTATTTT TRBJ2-3 TRBD1 TRBV7-6 few
CASSQGRDRRRGDTQYF TGCGCCAGCAGCCAGGGTAGGGACCGTCGGAGGGGAGATACGCAGTATTTT TRBJ2-3 . TRBV4-3 many
CASSPTNKGANQPQHF TGTGCCAGCAGCCCCACGAATAAGGGGGCGAATCAGCCCCAGCATTTT TRBJ1-5 TRBD1 TRBV7-2 .
CASSLGGQGATEAFF TGTGCCAGCAGCTTGGGAGGACAGGGGGCAACTGAAGCTTTCTTT TRBJ1-1 TRBD1 TRBV5-4 few
CSVRQGGSNQPQHF TGCAGCGTCCGACAGGGAGGTAGCAATCAGCCCCAGCATTTT TRBJ1-5 TRBD1 TRBV29-1 few
CATIPNPGLADQTGELFF TGTGCCACAATACCCAATCCGGGACTAGCGGACCAGACCGGGGAGCTGTTTTTT TRBJ2-2 TRBD2 TRBV10-3 .
CASSADGRSTDTQYF TGCGCCAGCAGCGCGGATGGTCGTTCCACAGATACGCAGTATTTT TRBJ2-3 . TRBV5-1 .
CASSRIATNEKLFF TGTGCCAGTAGTCGTATTGCAACTAATGAAAAACTGTTTTTT TRBJ1-4 . TRBV19 .
CASSLYALRDTYYTF TGTGCCAGCAGCTTGTATGCACTCCGGGACACCTATTACACCTTC TRBJ1-2 . TRBV5-6 .
CASSLGRGVSSYNEQFF TGTGCCAGCAGCTTGGGTCGGGGAGTCAGCTCCTACAATGAGCAGTTCTTC TRBJ2-1 . TRBV7-3 .
CASSLGGAGGDTQYF TGTGCCAGCAGCTTGGGGGGGGCTGGGGGAGATACGCAGTATTTT TRBJ2-3 . TRBV5-6 .
CASSPSRPTRLHNEQFF TGTGCCAGCAGCCCAAGCCGACCGACTAGACTACACAATGAGCAGTTCTTC TRBJ2-1 . TRBV6-1 few
CASSSGGLTEAFF TGTGCCAGCAGTTCCGGTGGGTTGACTGAAGCTTTCTTT TRBJ1-1 . TRBV7-3 many
CSARDTGGTEAFF TGCAGTGCTAGAGATACAGGGGGCACTGAAGCTTTCTTT TRBJ1-1 TRBD1 TRBV20-1 few
CASSPGGYLSYEQYF TGTGCCAGCAGCCCAGGGGGCTACCTCTCCTACGAGCAGTACTTC TRBJ2-7 TRBD1 TRBV25-1 .
CASSSSTHYGGEAITDTQYF . TRBJ2-3 . TRBV12-3/TRBV12-4 few
CATSDPYRVDGELFF TGTGCCACCAGTGACCCTTACAGGGTTGACGGGGAGCTGTTTTTT TRBJ2-2 . TRBV24-1 .
CASSLLTGGGVETQYF TGCGCCAGCAGCCTCCTGACAGGGGGGGGTGTCGAGACCCAGTACTTC TRBJ2-5 TRBD1 TRBV4-1 .
CASSRVGTFGQYF TGTGCCAGCAGCCGGGTTGGGACCTTCGGGCAGTATTTT TRBJ2-3 . TRBV7-2 .
CACIEREQFF TGCGCCTGTATCGAAAGGGAGCAGTTCTTC TRBJ2-1 . TRBV23-1 few